The 15 T cell receptor beta chains below all came from one sample that was sequenced in a study of blood T cell repertoires in COVID-19. Sequencing used immunoSEQ multiplex PCR; TCRdb keeps in-frame clones, though not all of them. The sample consists of approximately 210,000 clones, approximately 86% of them appearing once. Sequencing used peripheral blood. Receptors originate from a man aged 55 to 70 with COVID-19, enrolled during active disease.

This chain connects TRBV14 to TRBJ1-1, with 7 bases matching TRBD1. CDR3 size: 14 residues. V lost 6 bases to trimming and J lost 11 bases; unmatched junction nucleotides: 15. From germline, CDR1 is SGHDN and CDR2 FVKESK. The CDR3 nucleotides are TGTGCCAGCAGTAACCTCCCCGACAGGGCCGGTGCTTTCTTT. This encodes CASSNLPDRAGAFF.

The chain has TRBV3-1 (or the pseudogene TRBV3-2) and TRBJ2-2; weak D call: TRBD1 (5 bases). V lost 0 bases to trimming and J lost 4 bases, with 15 bases between them. The CDR3 spans 17 residues. CDR1 is LGHDT and CDR2 is YNNKEL in the germline V gene (reference sequence). The CDR3 sequence: CASSQDPSGLITGELFF. The CDR3 DNA is TGTGCCAGCAGCCAAGATCCGTCAGGGTTGATCACCGGGGAGCTGTTTTTT.

The chain employs TRBV18 and TRBJ1-5, with a weak D call TRBD1 (6 bases). This CDR3 is 14 amino acids long. CDR1 and CDR2 from the germline V gene are KGHSH and LQKENI. V lost 6 bases and J lost 6, with 15 bases in between. CDR3 DNA: TGTGCCAGCTCGAGGACAGTCGGGCCTCAGCCCCAGCATTTT. As protein: CASSRTVGPQPQHF. The full variable domain, completed using reference TRBV18 and TRBJ1-5, is NAGVMQNPRHLVRRRGQEARLRCSPMKGHSHVYWYRQLPEEGLKFMVYLQKENIIDESGMPKERFSAEFPKEGPSILRIQQVVRGDSAAYFCASSRTVGPQPQHFGDGTRLSIL.

This chain links TRBV18 with TRBJ2-1, with 7 bases matching TRBD1. J gave up 3 bases and V 4 bases, and 3 bases lay outside the gene matches. The CDR3 totals 14 residues. Germline V gene sequence: CDR1 KGHSH, CDR2 LQKENI. The CDR3 loop is CASSQGAVYNEQFF. The CDR3 DNA sequence: TGTGCCAGCTCACAGGGGGCAGTCTACAATGAGCAGTTCTTC.

The chain uses TRBV19 and TRBJ2-3, with 9 positions matching TRBD1. The ends lost 6 bases at V and 4 bases at J; junction bases unmatched: 5. Germline V gene lookup returns CDR1 LNHDA and CDR2 SQIVND (reference sequence). The CDR3 runs 14 residues. In nucleotides, the CDR3 is TGTGCCAGTAGGACAGGGGGATTCCCAGATACGCAGTATTTT. Translation: CASRTGGFPDTQYF.

The genes are TRBV28 and TRBJ2-1, with TRBD2 as a possible D gene (5 bases). The V gene's germline CDR1 is MDHEN and CDR2 SYDVKM. The CDR3 is 17 residues long. V lost 5 bases and J 9 bases, leaving 26 bases between the germline ends. This CDR3 reads CASSPSLGTPPIGEQFF. In DNA, the CDR3 is TGTGCCAGCAGTCCGTCACTAGGAACCCCTCCGATCGGTGAGCAGTTCTTC.

The rearrangement uses TRBV6-1 and TRBJ2-2, with TRBD1 matching 7 bases. V was clipped by 3 bases and J by 1 base; unmatched bases: 2. The CDR3 has 15 amino acids. CDR1 is MNHNS and CDR2 is SASEGT in the germline V gene. The CDR3 region is CASSEYRGNTGELFF. For the CDR3, the DNA is TGTGCCAGCAGTGAGTACAGGGGGAACACCGGGGAGCTGTTTTTT.

The chain recombines TRBV7-9 with TRBJ2-5; tentatively, D is TRBD2 (6 bases). The CDR3 has 17 amino acids. In germline, CDR1 is SEHNR, CDR2 FQNEAQ (reference sequence). Trimming pared 1 base from V and 5 bases from J, leaving 20 bases between. The CDR3 is CASSLGGSGSWEETQYF. CDR3 DNA sequence: TGTGCCAGCAGCTTAGGGGGTAGCGGAAGTTGGGAGGAGACCCAGTACTTC.

Turning to this clone: Additional DNA sequences in this sample encode the identical CDR3. The chain combines TRBV18 with TRBJ2-7; the D is unclear. V lost 0 bases to trimming and J lost 0 bases, with 6 bases between them. Germline V gene sequence: CDR1 KGHSH, CDR2 LQKENI. This CDR3 is 14 amino acids long. CDR3 bases: TGTGCCAGCTCACCACCAGGAGTCTCCTACGAGCAGTACTTC. Translated: CASSPPGVSYEQYF.

This clone was recorded a few times. The chain links TRBV28 to TRBJ2-6; D is unclear. Germline CDR1 and CDR2: MDHEN and SYDVKM. With 4 bases removed from V and 2 bases from J, the gap between germline ends came to 9 bases. The CDR3 consists of 15 residues. DNA of the CDR3: TGTGCCAGCAGTTCAAGCACCCCTGGGGCCAACGTCCTGACTTTC. This codes for CASSSSTPGANVLTF.

The gene calls are TRBV4-2 and TRBJ1-5; a possible D gene is TRBD1 (5 bases). The germline V gene encodes CDR1 LGHNA and CDR2 YNFKEQ. The V and J ends lost 8 bases and 0 bases respectively, with 14 bases between them. The CDR3 has 15 residues. DNA of the CDR3: TGTGCCAGCGCCCCACGGGGGAATAGCAATCAGCCCCAGCATTTT. It specifies CASAPRGNSNQPQHF.

The V gene is TRBV9, the J gene TRBJ2-7, with a weak D call TRBD2 (6 bases). Trimming left V 0 bases short and J 6 bases short, with 13 bases between. The CDR3 is made up of 14 amino acids. Germline V gene data show CDR1 as SGDLS and CDR2 as YYNGEE. The CDR3 DNA reads TGTGCCAGCAGCGTAGGACCTGTGGGGGGCGAGCAGTACTTC. Its translation: CASSVGPVGGEQYF.

V usage is TRBV15 and J usage is TRBJ1-3, with a weak D call TRBD1 (6 bases). Germline values: CDR1 LNHNV, CDR2 YYDKDF (reference sequence). Between the trimmed V and J ends, which lost 1 base and 8 bases, there was a span of 12 bases. The CDR3 is 14 residues long. CDR3 residues: CATSRANRVDTIYF. As DNA, the CDR3 is TGTGCCACCAGCAGAGCTAACAGGGTGGACACCATATATTTT. Using reference TRBV15 and TRBJ1-3 for the parts outside the CDR3, the full variable domain is DAMVIQNPRYQVTQFGKPVTLSCSQTLNHNVMYWYQQKSSQAPKLLFHYYDKDFNNEADTPDNFQSRRPNTSFCFLDIRSPGLGDTAMYLCATSRANRVDTIYFGEGSWLTVV.

The V call is TRBV6-5, the J call TRBJ1-3; the D is unclear. Between the trimmed V and J ends, which lost 4 bases and 2 bases, there was a span of 9 bases. In germline, CDR1 is MNHEY, CDR2 SVGAGI. The CDR3 loop spans 14 amino acids. The CDR3 nucleotides are TGTGCCAGCAGTTTACTGCGGGCTGGAAACACCATATATTTT. As protein: CASSLLRAGNTIYF.

The chain couples TRBV30 to TRBJ1-2, with TRBD1 matching over 7 bases. The V gene's germline CDR1 is GTSNPN and CDR2 SVGIG (reference sequence). This CDR3 is built from 15 residues. Trimming took 7 bases from V and 4 from J; bases not matched to a gene: 15. The CDR3 region has the DNA TGTGCCTACCCCCGGGACAGTTCATTCTCCTATGGCTACACCTTC. Its protein product is CAYPRDSSFSYGYTF. The full variable domain, rest sourced from reference TRBV30 and TRBJ1-2, is SQTIHQWPATLVQPVGSPLSLECTVEGTSNPNLYWYRQAAGRGLQLLFYSVGIGQISSEVPQNLSASRPQDRQFILSSKKLLLSDSGFYLCAYPRDSSFSYGYTFGSGTRLTVV.